Below, 13 T cell receptor beta chains from the same sample are listed, as sequenced in a study of CD8 T cells in Susac syndrome. A quantity of roughly 0.5 to 1 ug RNA underwent reverse transcription using random hexamers. From the immunoSEQ multiplex PCR reads, TCRdb called clonotypes with MiXCR, one entry per CDR3 protein. This table holds some 150,000 distinct CDR3 sequences, 95% found once. The sequenced sample was CD4+ T cells from PBMCs. These receptors were taken from a human donor with Susac syndrome.

This clonotype came up once. The J gene is TRBJ1-6, the V gene TRBV7-3, with D unresolved. The CDR3 sequence is 13 residues long. Germline CDR1 is SGHTA and CDR2 is FQGTGA. V lost 3 bases and J lost 9, with 9 bases in between. The CDR3 here is CASSLVGGSPLHF. CDR3 nucleotides: TGTGCCAGCAGCTTGGTGGGTGGTTCACCCCTCCACTTT.

The V call is TRBV7-2, the J call TRBJ2-3; 9 bases fit TRBD2. CDR3 size: 14 residues. The trim removed 11 bases at V and 8 bases at J, leaving 14 bases unmatched. CDR1 and CDR2 (germline): SGHTA, FQGNSA. The CDR3 loop reads CAVTSPAGGSTQYF. In nucleotides, the CDR3 is TGTGCCGTGACCAGTCCAGCGGGAGGAAGTACGCAGTATTTT.

The chain has TRBV5-4 and TRBJ2-4; possible D gene TRBD2, 6 bases. V dropped 4 bases and J dropped 7 bases, with 15 bases sitting between them. There are 14 residues in the CDR3. Germline lookup yields CDR1 SGHNT and CDR2 YYREEE (reference sequence). In nucleotides, the CDR3 is TGTGCCAGCAGCCGAGAGGGAGGATGGAACATTCAGTACTTC. This encodes CASSREGGWNIQYF.

The chain carries TRBV7-2 and TRBJ2-7; 10 bases fit TRBD1. The germline CDR1 and CDR2 sequences are SGHTA and FQGNSA. V was pared by 3 bases and J by 6 bases, with 8 bases of the junction left unmatched. The CDR3 loop spans 15 amino acids. The CDR3 here is CASSFSGTGAGEQYF. The CDR3 DNA is TGTGCCAGCAGCTTCTCCGGGACAGGGGCAGGCGAGCAGTACTTC. The entire variable domain, with the rest obtained from reference TRBV7-2 and TRBJ2-7, is as follows: GAGVSQSPSNKVTEKGKDVELRCDPISGHTALYWYRQSLGQGLEFLIYFQGNSAPDKSGLPSDRFSAERTGGSVSTLTIQRTQQEDSAVYLCASSFSGTGAGEQYFGPGTRLTVT.

The rearrangement links TRBV20-1 to TRBJ2-7, with D possibly being TRBD1 (6 bases). Germline V gene lookup returns CDR1 DFQATT and CDR2 SNEGSKA (reference sequence). The CDR3 is 13 residues long. V shed 6 bases and J shed 7 bases, with 19 bases lying between them. Here the CDR3 DNA reads TGCAGTGCAATGACCCAGGGGCTGGGTGAGCAGTACTTC. This gives the protein CSAMTQGLGEQYF.

The chain recombines TRBV29-1 with TRBJ2-2; the D is unclear. This CDR3 spans 12 amino acids. Between the trimmed V and J ends, which lost 4 bases and 5 bases, there was a span of 8 bases. Germline V gene data show CDR1 as SQVTM and CDR2 as ANQGSEA. The CDR3 nucleotides are TGCAGCGTTGGATCGGTAACCGGGGAGCTGTTTTTT. Translation gives CSVGSVTGELFF.

The chain links TRBV28 to TRBJ2-7; TRBD1 agrees at 9 bases. This CDR3 comprises 17 residues. Germline V gene data show CDR1 as MDHEN and CDR2 as SYDVKM. The V segment lost 4 bases and the J segment 0 bases; nucleotides outside the gene matches: 10. DNA of the CDR3: TGTGCCAGCAGTTCGCCGCCGGGGACAGGGAACTCCTACGAGCAGTACTTC. This encodes CASSSPPGTGNSYEQYF.

The V gene is TRBV7-9, the J gene TRBJ1-3, with a possible D match to TRBD1 (5 bases). Germline CDR1 and CDR2: SEHNR and FQNEAQ (reference sequence). V was cut by 2 bases and J by 8 bases, with 7 bases left in between. This CDR3 is 12 amino acids long. The CDR3 reads CASSLQGDTIYF. The DNA for the CDR3 is TGTGCCAGCAGCTTACAGGGTGACACCATATATTTT.

The chain has TRBV30 and TRBJ1-4; D is perhaps TRBD1 (5 bases). V shed 4 bases and J shed 8 bases, with 14 bases lying between them. The CDR3 runs 13 residues. Germline CDR1 GTSNPN, CDR2 SVGIG (reference sequence). CDR3 protein: CAWTRGGTEKLFF. The CDR3 DNA reads as TGTGCCTGGACTAGGGGCGGCACCGAAAAACTGTTTTTT.

The gene calls are TRBV5-1 and TRBJ2-6, with D unresolved. V gave up 3 bases and J gave up 0 bases, with 4 bases separating them. CDR1 and CDR2 from the germline V gene are SGHRS and YFSETQ. The CDR3 has 14 residues. The chain's CDR3 is CASSWTSGANVLTF. The CDR3 DNA is TGCGCCAGCAGCTGGACCTCTGGGGCCAACGTCCTGACTTTC.

The chain uses TRBV20-1 and TRBJ2-1; tentative D call: TRBD1 (7 bases). This CDR3 region has 11 residues. Germline V lookup: CDR1 DFQATT, CDR2 SNEGSKA (reference sequence). V was trimmed by 6 bases and J by 10 bases, leaving 13 bases between them. The CDR3 spells CSALRGAEQFF. CDR3 nucleotides: TGCAGTGCCCTCAGGGGGGCCGAGCAGTTCTTC.

The chain couples TRBV27 to TRBJ1-2; TRBD1 matches 7 bases. The CDR3 spans 14 residues. CDR1 is MNHEY and CDR2 is SMNVEV in the germline V gene (reference sequence). With 0 bases clipped from V and 4 bases from J, the junction kept 2 bases outside the gene matches. The CDR3 sequence is CASSLSGQRYGYTF. CDR3 nucleotide sequence: TGTGCCAGCAGTTTATCGGGACAGCGCTATGGCTACACCTTC.

The gene calls are TRBV15 and TRBJ2-3; 8 bases map to TRBD2. The CDR3 is 15 amino acids. The J segment lost 6 bases and the V segment lost 6 bases, leaving 11 bases of the junction unmatched. Germline CDR1 and CDR2: LNHNV and YYDKDF (reference sequence). The CDR3 nucleotides read TGTGCCACCAGGGGACGGGGGGGCCCGGCGGATACGCAGTATTTT. This gives the protein CATRGRGGPADTQYF.